Presented here are 23 T cell receptor beta chains from one specimen sequenced in a study of blood T cell repertoires in COVID-19. Sequenced by immunoSEQ multiplex PCR; TCRdb stores in-frame clones only, minus some. The sample comprises approximately 250,000 clones, approximately 90% of which are singletons, and 2.8% rests with the top ten. The specimen was PBMCs or T cells enriched from blood (not recorded which). These TCRs come from a man in his forties who had been exposed to COVID-19.

This sequence joins TRBV7-9 and TRBJ2-2; D unclear. The germline CDR1 and CDR2 sequences are SEHNR and FQNEAQ (reference sequence). The CDR3 runs 14 residues. V dropped 2 bases and J dropped 1 base, with 5 bases sitting between them. The CDR3 reads CASSLPGNTGELFF. The CDR3 DNA is TGTGCCAGCAGCTTACCGGGGAACACCGGGGAGCTGTTTTTT.

The chain has TRBV5-6 and TRBJ2-7, with 9 bases fitting TRBD1. This CDR3 has 15 amino acids. V dropped 1 base and J dropped 1; count of bases not matched to a gene: 3. Germline assignment: CDR1 SGHDT and CDR2 YYEEEE. In DNA form, the CDR3 reads TGTGCCAGCAGCTTGTGGGGGACAGGGTCCTACGAGCAGTACTTC. Amino acid sequence: CASSLWGTGSYEQYF.

The genes are TRBV2 and TRBJ2-2; 7 nucleotides agree with TRBD2. With V trimmed by 2 bases and J by 5 bases, 2 bases remained unmatched. This CDR3 has 14 residues. CDR1 and CDR2 from the germline V gene are SNHLY and FYNNEI. CDR3 sequence (DNA): TGTGCCAGCAGTGAACTAGCGGAAACCGGGGAGCTGTTTTTT. Translating gives CASSELAETGELFF. Full variable domain (outside the CDR3, taken from reference TRBV2 and TRBJ2-2): EPEVTQTPSHQVTQMGQEVILRCVPISNHLYFYWYRQILGQKVEFLVSFYNNEISEKSEIFDDQFSVERPDGSNFTLKIRSTKLEDSAMYFCASSELAETGELFFGEGSRLTVL.

V usage is TRBV6-5 and J usage is TRBJ1-1; unclear D gene. Germline loops: CDR1 MNHEY, CDR2 SVGAGI. There are 15 residues in the CDR3. V was pared by 2 bases and J by 0 bases, with 10 bases between. The CDR3 sequence: CASSYGGGLNTEAFF. DNA of the CDR3: TGTGCCAGCAGTTACGGAGGCGGGCTGAACACTGAAGCTTTCTTT.

Only a few counts were recorded for this clone. The chain combines TRBV28 with TRBJ1-1; no clear D. The CDR3 consists of 14 residues. Trimming removed 3 bases from V and 4 bases from J, with 12 bases in between. Per germline, CDR1 MDHEN and CDR2 SYDVKM. CDR3 sequence reads: CASSFSGYGTEAFF. The CDR3 nucleotides are TGTGCCAGCAGTTTCTCGGGGTATGGCACTGAAGCTTTCTTT. The whole variable domain, filled in from reference TRBV28 and TRBJ1-1, reads DVKVTQSSRYLVKRTGEKVFLECVQDMDHENMFWYRQDPGLGLRLIYFSYDVKMKEKGDIPEGYSVSREKKERFSLILESASTNQTSMYLCASSFSGYGTEAFFGQGTRLTVV.

The rearrangement uses TRBV10-3 and TRBJ2-3; the match to TRBD2 covers 10 bases. The CDR3 has 17 residues. CDR1 and CDR2 from the germline V gene are ENHRY and SYGVKD. J was trimmed by 6 bases and V by 0 bases; bases with no gene match: 9. CDR3 sequence: CAISESRASGSLDTQYF. The CDR3 DNA sequence: TGTGCCATCAGTGAGTCTAGGGCTAGCGGGAGTCTGGATACGCAGTATTTT.

The chain links TRBV29-1 to TRBJ2-1; 9 bases line up with TRBD1. There are 14 residues in the CDR3. Germline V gives CDR1 SQVTM, CDR2 ANQGSEA. Unmatched junction bases numbered 7, after V lost 3 bases and J lost 7 bases. The CDR3 sequence: CSVDGTGLVNEQFF. The CDR3 nucleotides are TGCAGCGTTGACGGGACAGGGTTGGTAAATGAGCAGTTCTTC.

V is TRBV9 and J is TRBJ2-3; TRBD2 agrees at 10 bases. The V gene end was trimmed by 2 bases and the J gene end by 2 bases; junction bases not matched to a gene: 14. The CDR3 loop spans 19 amino acids. Per the germline V gene, CDR1 is SGDLS and CDR2 is YYNGEE. CDR3 amino acids: CASSVQETLAGDLTDTQYF. CDR3 DNA sequence: TGTGCCAGCAGCGTGCAGGAGACCCTAGCGGGAGACCTCACAGATACGCAGTATTTT.

The chain couples TRBV24-1 to TRBJ2-3, with 14 bases aligning to TRBD2. Germline CDR1 and CDR2: KGHDR and SFDVKD. The CDR3 contains 19 residues. The V gene end was trimmed by 0 bases and the J gene end by 3 bases; junction bases not matched to a gene: 7. CDR3 DNA sequence: TGTGCCACCAGTGATTTGGACGGGACTAGCGGGAGTTCGACAGATACGCAGTATTTT. Its protein product is CATSDLDGTSGSSTDTQYF.

This chain joins TRBV15 and TRBJ2-7; TRBD1 aligns across 9 bases. Germline lookup yields CDR1 LNHNV and CDR2 YYDKDF (reference sequence). This CDR3 contains 15 residues. After removal of 1 base from V and 6 bases from J, the junction contained 7 bases not matched to a gene. CDR3 sequence reads: CATSRGWTGVREQYF. CDR3 in DNA: TGTGCCACCAGCAGAGGTTGGACAGGGGTACGCGAGCAGTACTTC.

The chain combines TRBV5-1 with TRBJ2-3; no firm D call. There are 15 residues in the CDR3. The V gene lost 0 bases and the J gene lost 1 base, with 9 bases spanning the gap. CDR1 is SGHRS, CDR2 YFSETQ, per germline. The CDR3, as DNA: TGCGCCAGCAGCTTGGAAGTGAGAGGCACAGATACGCAGTATTTT. Its translation is CASSLEVRGTDTQYF.

This chain connects TRBV9 to TRBJ2-7; TRBD2 agrees at 8 bases. The CDR3 contains 15 residues. J gave up 2 bases and V 7 bases, and 11 bases lay outside the gene matches. Germline V gene sequence: CDR1 SGDLS, CDR2 YYNGEE. The CDR3: CASSPTSAVTYEQYF. The CDR3 DNA is TGTGCCAGCTCCCCGACTAGCGCGGTAACCTACGAGCAGTACTTC.

This clone has just one count. The DNA of the CDR3 is TGCGCCAGTCAGATTCACCGATTTAGCAATCAGCCCCAGCATTTT. Protein sequence: CASQIHRFSNQPQHF. The chain combines TRBV23-1 with TRBJ1-5; D uncertain. TRBV23-1 is designated an ORF whose function remains uncertain. Trimming stripped 9 bases from V and 0 bases from J, with 15 bases between. This CDR3 spans 15 amino acids.

This clone occurred a few times. V and J are TRBV27 and TRBJ2-6; no reliable D call. Trimming removed 6 bases from V and 0 bases from J, with 9 bases in between. CDR3 length: 15 amino acids. Germline CDR1 reads MNHEY; CDR2 reads SMNVEV (reference sequence). CDR3 in DNA: TGTGCCAGCAGCCCAACAGTCTCTGGGGCCAACGTCCTGACTTTC. Amino acid sequence: CASSPTVSGANVLTF.

In this sample, this clone turned up a few times. The J gene is TRBJ1-2, the V gene TRBV5-4; 7 bases align to TRBD1. In germline, CDR1 is SGHNT, CDR2 YYREEE (reference sequence). After removal of 1 base from V and 12 bases from J, the junction contained 6 bases not matched to a gene. This CDR3 comprises 12 residues. This CDR3 is CASSLSGQINTF. In DNA, the CDR3 is TGTGCCAGCAGCTTGTCGGGACAGATCAACACCTTC.

The chain has TRBV4-3 and TRBJ2-7; TRBD1 matches 7 bases. The V gene end was trimmed by 3 bases and the J gene end by 3 bases; junction bases not matched to a gene: 8. The CDR3 is 15 residues long. Germline-derived CDR1 and CDR2 are LGHNA and YSLEER. CDR3 amino acids: CASSHVRGQDYEQYF. The CDR3 bases are TGCGCCAGCAGCCACGTTAGGGGGCAGGACTACGAGCAGTACTTC.

This CDR3 is CASSPRQGRSYNEQFF. CDR3 DNA sequence: TGTGCCAGCAGCCCGCGACAGGGGCGAAGCTACAATGAGCAGTTCTTC. This chain joins TRBV7-9 and TRBJ2-1, with 8 bases aligning to TRBD1. This CDR3 is built from 16 residues. V lost 5 bases, J lost 3 bases, and 9 bases stayed unmatched. In germline, CDR1 is SEHNR, CDR2 FQNEAQ (reference sequence).

The chain is built from TRBV30 and TRBJ2-5; a weak D match, TRBD2 (6 bases). Between the trimmed V and J ends, which lost 0 bases and 1 base, there was a span of 15 bases. The germline V gene has CDR1 GTSNPN and CDR2 SVGIG (reference sequence). The CDR3 totals 16 residues. The CDR3 is CAWSVPGGRSQETQYF. The CDR3 coding sequence is TGTGCCTGGAGTGTCCCCGGGGGACGCAGCCAAGAGACCCAGTACTTC.

This clone was observed a handful of times. The chain is built from TRBV27 and TRBJ1-2; unclear D gene. Looked up from germline, CDR1 is MNHEY and CDR2 is SMNVEV (reference sequence). The CDR3 extends over 14 amino acids. Trimming left V 6 bases short and J 2 bases short, with 13 bases between. CDR3 DNA: TGTGCCAGCAGATTGGGAGGAGGGAACTATGGCTACACCTTC. This encodes CASRLGGGNYGYTF.

CDR3 sequence: CASSLVVGRSSYEQYF. CDR3 bases: TGTGCCAGCAGCTTAGTAGTAGGGAGGAGCTCCTACGAGCAGTACTTC. The chain uses TRBV7-9 and TRBJ2-7; D possibly corresponds to TRBD2 (6 bases). The CDR3 contains 16 residues. V was clipped by 1 base and J by 0 bases, with 13 bases between them. Germline V gene lookup returns CDR1 SEHNR and CDR2 FQNEAQ (reference sequence). The full variable domain, in which reference TRBV7-9 and TRBJ2-7 provide the parts outside the CDR3, is DTGVSQNPRHKITKRGQNVTFRCDPISEHNRLYWYRQTLGQGPEFLTYFQNEAQLEKSRLLSDRFSAERPKGSFSTLEIQRTEQGDSAMYLCASSLVVGRSSYEQYFGPGTRLTVT.

The chain recombines TRBV30 with TRBJ1-6, with D unresolved. The CDR3 extends over 12 amino acids. CDR1 and CDR2 (germline): GTSNPN, SVGIG (reference sequence). Trimming removed 1 base at V and 7 bases at J, with 5 bases between. The CDR3 region is CAWSGMNSPLHF. CDR3 bases: TGTGCCTGGAGTGGTATGAATTCACCCCTCCACTTT.

The V call is TRBV15, the J call TRBJ2-5, with 8 positions matching TRBD1. This CDR3 is 13 amino acids long. Germline CDR1 is LNHNV and CDR2 is YYDKDF (reference sequence). Unmatched junction bases numbered 2, after V lost 7 bases and J lost 1 base. The CDR3 sequence is CATKQGVQETQYF. As DNA, the CDR3 is TGTGCCACCAAACAGGGGGTCCAAGAGACCCAGTACTTC. Looking up the rest from reference TRBV15 and TRBJ2-5 gives the full variable domain: DAMVIQNPRYQVTQFGKPVTLSCSQTLNHNVMYWYQQKSSQAPKLLFHYYDKDFNNEADTPDNFQSRRPNTSFCFLDIRSPGLGDTAMYLCATKQGVQETQYFGPGTRLLVL.

The chain couples TRBV10-3 to TRBJ2-5; maybe TRBD2 (6 bases). The germline V and J ends were trimmed by 2 bases and 0 bases, with 13 bases remaining between them. The CDR3 has 16 residues. The germline CDR1 and CDR2 sequences are ENHRY and SYGVKD. The CDR3 nucleotides are TGTGCCATCAGTGAGGGGATAGCGGAGTACCAAGAGACCCAGTACTTC. It specifies CAISEGIAEYQETQYF.